This T cell receptor beta chain was observed in a study of blood T cell repertoires in COVID-19. Germline V CDR1 and CDR2: SGHNT, YYREEE (reference sequence). The CDR3 is 14 residues long. Deletions cut 4 bases from V and 2 bases from J, with 12 bases between. Repertoires were generated with immunoSEQ multiplex PCR, while TCRdb's copy carries only in-frame clones and drops some. Of approximately 300,000 clones in the sample, around 90% were seen once. The chain has TRBV5-4 and TRBJ1-1; D not certain. The source of this sequence is a man between 18 and 35 years old who had recovered from COVID-19. Sequencing was carried out using peripheral blood. In DNA form, the CDR3 reads TGTGCCAGCAGCATCGGACTGACAAACACTGAAGCTTTCTTT. Protein: CASSIGLTNTEAFF.